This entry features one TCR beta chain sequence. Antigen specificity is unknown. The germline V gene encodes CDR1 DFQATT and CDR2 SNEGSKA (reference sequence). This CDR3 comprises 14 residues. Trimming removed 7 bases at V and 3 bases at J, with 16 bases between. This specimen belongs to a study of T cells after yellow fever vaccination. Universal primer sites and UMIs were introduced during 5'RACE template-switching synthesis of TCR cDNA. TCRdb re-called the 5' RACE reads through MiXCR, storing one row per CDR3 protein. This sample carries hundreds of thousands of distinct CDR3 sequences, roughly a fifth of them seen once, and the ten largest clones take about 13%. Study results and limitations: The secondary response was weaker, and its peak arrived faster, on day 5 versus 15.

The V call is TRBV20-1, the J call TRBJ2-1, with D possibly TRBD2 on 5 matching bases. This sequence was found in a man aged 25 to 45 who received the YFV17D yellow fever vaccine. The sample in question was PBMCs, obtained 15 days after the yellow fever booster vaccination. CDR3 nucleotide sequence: TGCAGTGTCAGAGGTCTAGCTGACTACAATGAGCAGTTCTTC. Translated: CSVRGLADYNEQFF.